This T cell receptor (beta chain) was found in a study of early T cells in non-severe SARS-CoV-2 infection. Study background: The input, bulk RNA from unsorted whole blood, was sequenced, and chains were unpaired.

A remark on this clonotype: An end of the junction differs from the germline gene, which may be a read error.

In the library, individual cDNA molecules carried attached unique molecular identifiers. TCRdb called the 5' RACE reads again in MiXCR, with one record for every CDR3 protein. The sample holds fewer than 85,000 distinct CDR3 sequences, roughly 15% seen once. The CDR3 is made up of 13 amino acids. Germline assignment: CDR1 SEHNR and CDR2 FQNEAQ (reference sequence). What was sequenced was whole blood. The source of this sequence is an adult who was a healthcare worker with PCR-confirmed SARS-CoV-2 infection or an uninfected control (not recorded which). V gene TRBV7-9 combines with J gene TRBJ2-2; the match to TRBD1 covers 7 bases. The CDR3 region is CASTLQGTGELFF. Here the CDR3 DNA reads TGTGCCAGCACCTTACAGGGGACCGGGGAGCTGTTTTTT.